Each of the 22 T cell receptor beta chains below was sequenced from the same sample in a study of blood T cell repertoires in COVID-19. The assay was immunoSEQ multiplex PCR, and TCRdb's table has in-frame clones only and misses some. The sample records approximately 180,000 clones, approximately 83% being singletons. Source material: peripheral blood. These TCRs come from a man aged 60 to 75 with acute or convalescent COVID-19.

Only a few counts were recorded for this clone. The missing conserved phenylalanine or tryptophan at the end of this CDR3 makes a read error likely. The limits of the CDR3 on the DNA are not certain, so only TCRdb's listed CDR3 is given. J is TRBJ1-2 and V is TRBV7-3; no DNA check was done on the table's D call, TRBD1. In germline, CDR1 is SGHTA, CDR2 FQGTGA. A total of 9 residues make up the CDR3, ends included. The CDR3 region is CASSATGLG.

The chain has TRBV4-2 and TRBJ2-7, with TRBD1 identical over 9 bases. J gave up 7 bases and V 4 bases, and 11 bases lay outside the gene matches. In germline, CDR1 is LGHNA, CDR2 YNFKEQ. This CDR3 spans 15 amino acids. CDR3 nucleotides: TGTGCCAGCAGCCGGGACAGGGCGACCCTCCGGGAGCAGTACTTC. Translating it yields CASSRDRATLREQYF.

The V and J genes are TRBV6-5 and TRBJ1-2, with 7 bases lining up with TRBD1. This CDR3 spans 13 amino acids. Germline V CDR1 and CDR2: MNHEY, SVGAGI. With 9 bases clipped from V and 2 bases from J, the junction kept 6 bases outside the gene matches. CDR3 DNA sequence: TGTGCCAGTCGGGACAGTGAAAACTATGGCTACACCTTC. Protein sequence: CASRDSENYGYTF.

The chain joins TRBV27 to TRBJ1-6; weak D call: TRBD1 (5 bases). CDR1 is MNHEY and CDR2 is SMNVEV in the germline V gene (reference sequence). The CDR3 loop spans 17 amino acids. V was clipped by 10 bases and J by 1 base, with 20 bases between them. The CDR3 reads CATGSLWQGSYNSPLHF. DNA for the CDR3: TGTGCCACCGGCTCTCTCTGGCAGGGATCCTATAATTCACCCCTCCACTTT.

The chain employs TRBV19 and TRBJ1-4, with TRBD1 matching 7 bases. The CDR3 loop spans 17 amino acids. Germline V gene lookup returns CDR1 LNHDA and CDR2 SQIVND (reference sequence). V lost 5 bases, J lost 3 bases, and 12 bases stayed unmatched. The CDR3 reads CASSARDRGTSNEKLFF. CDR3 sequence (DNA): TGTGCCAGTAGTGCCCGGGACAGAGGAACTTCTAATGAAAAACTGTTTTTT.

The chain uses TRBV2 and TRBJ2-5; 9 bases fit TRBD1. CDR1 is SNHLY, CDR2 FYNNEI, per germline. V trimming: 4 bases; J trimming: 4 bases; junction bases outside the gene matches: 10. The CDR3 covers 16 residues. CDR3 loop: CASSVSYRGRGETQYF. The DNA of the CDR3 is TGTGCCAGCAGTGTTAGTTACAGGGGGCGCGGAGAGACCCAGTACTTC.

The chain is built from TRBV11-2 and TRBJ2-3; D possibly corresponds to TRBD1 (6 bases). V lost 2 bases, J lost 3 bases, and 15 bases lay in between. This CDR3 spans 16 amino acids. Germline lookup yields CDR1 SGHAT and CDR2 FQNNGV. This CDR3 is CASSLTTGSGTDTQYF. The CDR3 bases are TGTGCCAGCAGCTTAACCACAGGGTCTGGAACAGATACGCAGTATTTT. Looking up the rest from reference TRBV11-2 and TRBJ2-3 gives the full variable domain: EAGVAQSPRYKIIEKRQSVAFWCNPISGHATLYWYQQILGQGPKLLIQFQNNGVVDDSQLPKDRFSAERLKGVDSTLKIQPAKLEDSAVYLCASSLTTGSGTDTQYFGPGTRLTVL.

The V call is TRBV5-1, the J call TRBJ1-4; D is ambiguous. Per the germline V gene, CDR1 is SGHRS and CDR2 is YFSETQ. Trimming took 2 bases from V and 3 from J, leaving 11 bases between them. This CDR3 region has 15 residues. The DNA of the CDR3 is TGCGCCAGCAGCTTAAGTATCCAGGCTAATGAAAAACTGTTTTTT. This codes for CASSLSIQANEKLFF.

The chain couples TRBV11-3 to TRBJ2-3, with 12 nucleotides matching TRBD2. Per the germline V gene, CDR1 is SGHNT and CDR2 is YENEEA. The CDR3 is made up of 16 amino acids. The J segment lost 4 bases and the V segment lost 4 bases, leaving 6 bases of the junction unmatched. The chain's CDR3 is CASSYSSGRESDTQYF. Here the CDR3 DNA reads TGTGCCAGCAGCTATTCTAGCGGGAGGGAATCAGATACGCAGTATTTT.

This clone was seen only once. The V gene is TRBV9, the J gene TRBJ2-7, with 9 positions matching TRBD1. The V and J ends lost 0 bases and 8 bases, in that order; junction bases with no gene match: 15. The CDR3 extends over 17 amino acids. Germline V gene data show CDR1 as SGDLS and CDR2 as YYNGEE. The CDR3 sequence: CASSVVRKRQGGIKQYF. The CDR3 nucleotides are TGTGCCAGCAGCGTAGTCCGAAAACGACAGGGGGGAATCAAGCAGTACTTC. Full variable domain (rest looked up from reference TRBV9 and TRBJ2-7): DSGVTQTPKHLITATGQRVTLRCSPRSGDLSVYWYQQSLDQGLQFLIQYYNGEERAKGNILERFSAQQFPDLHSELNLSSLELGDSALYFCASSVVRKRQGGIKQYFGPGTRLTVT.

This chain uses TRBV28 with TRBJ2-1; 8 nucleotides align to TRBD2. Germline values: CDR1 MDHEN, CDR2 SYDVKM. The CDR3 is made up of 15 amino acids. V lost 5 bases, J lost 7 bases, and 10 bases stayed unmatched. CDR3 nucleotide sequence: TGTGCCAGCAGTCCAACGGGACTAGGCCTAAATGAGCAGTTCTTC. Translation gives CASSPTGLGLNEQFF.

The CDR3 nucleotides are TGTGCCAGCAGCTTAGATCAAGGCGGGCTAGCGTTATCCTACGAGCAGTACTTC. Residues: CASSLDQGGLALSYEQYF. V and J are TRBV7-9 and TRBJ2-7; tentatively, D is TRBD2 (6 bases). The CDR3 totals 18 residues. CDR1 and CDR2 (germline): SEHNR, FQNEAQ (reference sequence). V was pared by 1 base and J by 1 base, with 20 bases between.

The chain links TRBV7-2 to TRBJ1-4, with TRBD1 matching over 7 bases. The CDR3 runs to 15 residues. The germline gives CDR1 SGHTA, CDR2 FQGNSA. Germline trimming cut 3 bases from V and 8 bases from J; bases unmatched to any gene: 9. The CDR3 bases are TGTGCCAGCAGCTTTTTCGGGACAGAGGGAGAAAAACTGTTTTTT. It yields the protein CASSFFGTEGEKLFF. Together with reference TRBV7-2 and TRBJ1-4, the CDR3 gives the full variable domain: GAGVSQSPSNKVTEKGKDVELRCDPISGHTALYWYRQSLGQGLEFLIYFQGNSAPDKSGLPSDRFSAERTGGSVSTLTIQRTQQEDSAVYLCASSFFGTEGEKLFFGSGTQLSVL.

The chain employs TRBV6-2 or TRBV6-3 and TRBJ2-7; 8 bases are a match to TRBD1. J lost 2 bases, V lost 2 bases, and 17 bases had no gene match. Looked up from germline, CDR1 is MNHEY and CDR2 is SVGEGT. This CDR3 contains 19 residues. As DNA, the CDR3 is TGTGCCAGCAGTTACCCCCGCGGCAGAGGGACAGGCGGACCCTACGAGCAGTACTTC. It yields the protein CASSYPRGRGTGGPYEQYF.

This chain connects TRBV28 to TRBJ2-7; D perhaps matches TRBD1 (5 bases). V shed 4 bases and J shed 7 bases, with 17 bases lying between them. The germline CDR1 and CDR2 sequences are MDHEN and SYDVKM. The CDR3 is 14 residues long. For the CDR3, the DNA is TGTGCCAGCAGTTCCCTGGACAAGCTCATTGAGCAGTACTTC. This codes for CASSSLDKLIEQYF.

This chain uses TRBV28 with TRBJ1-1, with no clear D. The CDR3 spans 14 residues. Between the trimmed V and J ends, which lost 5 bases and 4 bases, there was a span of 14 bases. CDR1 is MDHEN and CDR2 is SYDVKM in the germline V gene. The CDR3 spells CASSTQGRGTEAFF. The CDR3 region has the DNA TGTGCCAGCAGTACCCAAGGACGGGGCACTGAAGCTTTCTTT.

This clone was picked up one time. This chain uses TRBV27 with TRBJ1-6; 7 bases line up with TRBD1. The trim removed 8 bases at V and 9 bases at J, leaving 4 bases unmatched. Per germline, CDR1 MNHEY and CDR2 SMNVEV (reference sequence). The CDR3 is 12 amino acids. CDR3: CASQTGVSPLHF. DNA of the CDR3: TGTGCCAGCCAAACAGGGGTTTCACCCCTCCACTTT.

The gene calls are TRBV28 and TRBJ2-1; 8 nucleotides line up with TRBD2. This CDR3 is built from 15 residues. Germline trimming cut 3 bases from V and 6 bases from J; bases unmatched to any gene: 7. Germline CDR1 is MDHEN and CDR2 is SYDVKM. DNA for the CDR3: TGTGCCAGCAGTTTGGGGGCTAGCGGGCGCAATGAGCAGTTCTTC. Its translation: CASSLGASGRNEQFF.

V usage is TRBV7-6 and J usage is TRBJ2-2, with 16 bases fitting TRBD2. The CDR3 consists of 19 residues. Germline loops: CDR1 SGHVS, CDR2 FNYEAQ. The trim removed 1 base at V and 8 bases at J, leaving 10 bases unmatched. CDR3 sequence (DNA): TGTGCCAGCAGCTTAGTCCCACCGGGACTAGCGGGAGGGCCGGGGGAGCTGTTTTTT. This sequence encodes CASSLVPPGLAGGPGELFF.

The CDR3 protein is CASSFIRTDTQYF. CDR3 nucleotides: TGTGCCAGCAGTTTCATTAGAACAGATACGCAGTATTTT. The chain recombines TRBV27 with TRBJ2-3; no clear D. The CDR3 runs to 13 residues. Germline lookup yields CDR1 MNHEY and CDR2 SMNVEV (reference sequence). Trimming removed 3 bases from V and 3 bases from J, with 7 bases in between.

The rearrangement uses TRBV29-1 and TRBJ2-2; TRBD1 aligns across 8 bases. After removal of 5 bases from V and 6 bases from J, the junction contained 5 bases not matched to a gene. The CDR3 is made up of 13 amino acids. Per the germline V gene, CDR1 is SQVTM and CDR2 is ANQGSEA. DNA of the CDR3: TGCAGCGTTCCCGACAGGGGAGCCGGGGAGCTGTTTTTT. Translating gives CSVPDRGAGELFF.

This chain connects TRBV7-2 to TRBJ2-1; 12 bases line up with TRBD2. The CDR3 length is 14 residues. Trimming took 7 bases from V and 4 from J; bases not matched to a gene: 2. Germline CDR1 reads SGHTA; CDR2 reads FQGNSA. CDR3 in amino acids: CASILAGGYNEQFF. The CDR3 coding sequence is TGTGCCAGCATACTAGCGGGAGGTTACAATGAGCAGTTCTTC. The full variable domain, with the rest looked up from reference TRBV7-2 and TRBJ2-1, is GAGVSQSPSNKVTEKGKDVELRCDPISGHTALYWYRQSLGQGLEFLIYFQGNSAPDKSGLPSDRFSAERTGGSVSTLTIQRTQQEDSAVYLCASILAGGYNEQFFGPGTRLTVL.